This T cell receptor beta chain stems from a study of blood T cell repertoires in COVID-19 (dated by TCRdb to 2018 to 2021). Describing the broader study: Collaborator samples came from the United States, Italy and Spain and covered acute and convalescent phases of COVID-19. The material from the prospective study consisted of cDNA or gDNA derived from T cells, B-cell-depleted T cells, or PBMCs. Subjects who had been exposed to COVID-19, were actively infected with it, or had recovered from it provided the deeply sampled blood TCRbeta repertoires that made up the dataset. The repertoires were released in a freely available public database intended as a resource for research on the immune response to SARS-CoV-2. The samples were drawn from the first 160 participants of the ongoing ImmuneRACE study and from roughly 1,300 subjects provided by 6 global collaborators. The sample metadata nearly always contained a de-identified subject ID, COVID-19 status, age in years and sex. Where HLA class I and class II types were available, the types were taken from metadata supplied by the sample provider, not from assay-based typing.

Of note for this clone: Its antigen is unknown. It has no much larger one-base neighbor in the sample; base qualities were not kept.

Unmatched junction bases come to 8, with V trimmed by 5 bases and J by 10 bases. Spanning cysteine to phenylalanine, the CDR3 consists of 15 amino acids. The sequence is cut down to CDR3 DNA, 45 bases in frame from base 1. Taken from the germline V gene, the CDR1 and CDR2 loops are ENHRY and SYGVKD. A second Seattle source provided samples from volunteer blood donors who had recovered from COVID-19. Whole blood was collected in K2EDTA tubes by collaborating institutions according to the institutions' own protocols. Collaborator samples were shipped for TCRbeta analysis as frozen whole blood, isolated PBMCs, or DNA extracted from either sample type. TCRbeta CDR3 regions were amplified from genomic DNA by means of the immunoSEQ Assay, a bias-controlled multiplex PCR. The authors' pipeline ran thus. Nucleated cell counts per sample were estimated from amplification of reference gene primers within the assay. To quantify the absolute abundance of each unique TCRbeta CDR3 rearrangement, sequence reads were collapsed and filtered. For each sample, productive Simpson clonality was calculated by taking the square root of Simpson's diversity index across productive rearrangements. Sourced from immuneACCESS, this table was stored by TCRdb with only in-frame sequences that have V and J called. A share of the clones is absent; for the studies checked, an unresolved V gene accounts for under half, and the remainder has no known explanation. D and trimming come from the DNA, and the V and J calls and clone size come from that table. Across this sample there are 200,000 to 250,000 clones, with more than 75% seen only once. 2.9% of the sample is held by the ten biggest clonotypes.

The paper as a whole reports these results and caveats: Clinical and demographic metadata were provided uncurated, with the amount varying by source and participant.

The chain is assembled from TRBV10-3 and TRBJ1-6, with 10 bases matching TRBD1. The receptor's source is a man aged 50 to 59 who had recovered from COVID-19. Sequences were obtained from peripheral blood. The encoded CDR3 is CAISSGTGVRSPLHF. The base sequence is TGTGCCATCAGTTCCGGGACAGGGGTTAGGTCACCCCTCCACTTT.